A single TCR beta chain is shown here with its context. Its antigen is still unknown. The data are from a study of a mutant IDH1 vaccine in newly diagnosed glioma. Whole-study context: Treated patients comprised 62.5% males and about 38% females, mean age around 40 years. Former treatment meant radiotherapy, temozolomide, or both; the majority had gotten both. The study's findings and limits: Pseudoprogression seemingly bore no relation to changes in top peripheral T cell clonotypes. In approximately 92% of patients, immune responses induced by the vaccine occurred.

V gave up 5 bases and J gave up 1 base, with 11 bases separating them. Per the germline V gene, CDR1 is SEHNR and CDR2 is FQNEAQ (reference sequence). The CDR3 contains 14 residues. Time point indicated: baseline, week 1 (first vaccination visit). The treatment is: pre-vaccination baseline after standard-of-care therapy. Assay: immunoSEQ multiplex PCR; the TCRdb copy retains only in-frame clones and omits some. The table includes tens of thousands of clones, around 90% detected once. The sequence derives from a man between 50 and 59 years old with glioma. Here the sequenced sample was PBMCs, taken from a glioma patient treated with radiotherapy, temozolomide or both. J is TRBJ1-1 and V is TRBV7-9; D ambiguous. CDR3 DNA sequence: TGTGCCAGCAGCCCAAGGAGGGAGAACACTGAAGCTTTCTTT. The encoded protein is CASSPRRENTEAFF.